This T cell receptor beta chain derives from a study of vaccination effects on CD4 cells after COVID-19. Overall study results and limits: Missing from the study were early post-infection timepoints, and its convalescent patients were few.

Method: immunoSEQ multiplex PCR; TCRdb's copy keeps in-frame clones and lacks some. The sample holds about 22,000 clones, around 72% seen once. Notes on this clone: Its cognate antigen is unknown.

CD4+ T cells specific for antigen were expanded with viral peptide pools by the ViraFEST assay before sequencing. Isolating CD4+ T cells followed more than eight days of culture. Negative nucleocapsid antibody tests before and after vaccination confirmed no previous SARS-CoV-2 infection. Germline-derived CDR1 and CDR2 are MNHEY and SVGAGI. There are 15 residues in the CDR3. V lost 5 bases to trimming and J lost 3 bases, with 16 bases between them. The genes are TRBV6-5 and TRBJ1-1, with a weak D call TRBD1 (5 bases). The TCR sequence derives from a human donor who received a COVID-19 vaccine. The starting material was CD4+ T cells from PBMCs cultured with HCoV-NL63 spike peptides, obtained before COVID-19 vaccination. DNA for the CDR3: TGTGCCAGCAGTCTACTGGGGCACGGAGACACTGAAGCTTTCTTT. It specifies CASSLLGHGDTEAFF.